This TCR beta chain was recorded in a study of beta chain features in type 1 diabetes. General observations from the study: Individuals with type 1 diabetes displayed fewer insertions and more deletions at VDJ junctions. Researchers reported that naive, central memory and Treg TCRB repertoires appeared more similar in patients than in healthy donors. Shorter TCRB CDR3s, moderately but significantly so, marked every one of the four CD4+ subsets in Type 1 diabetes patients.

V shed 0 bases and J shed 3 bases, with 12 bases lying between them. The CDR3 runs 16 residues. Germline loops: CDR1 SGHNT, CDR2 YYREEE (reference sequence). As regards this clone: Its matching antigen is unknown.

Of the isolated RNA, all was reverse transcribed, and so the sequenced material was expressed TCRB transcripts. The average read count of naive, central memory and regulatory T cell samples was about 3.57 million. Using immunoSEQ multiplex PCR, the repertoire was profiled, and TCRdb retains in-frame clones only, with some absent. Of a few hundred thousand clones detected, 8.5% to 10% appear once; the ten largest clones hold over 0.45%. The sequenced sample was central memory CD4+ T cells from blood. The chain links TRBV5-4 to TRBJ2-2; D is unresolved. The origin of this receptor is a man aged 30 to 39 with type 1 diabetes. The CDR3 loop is CASSLGRRRDTGELFF. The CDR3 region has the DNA TGTGCCAGCAGCTTGGGAAGGCGGCGAGACACCGGGGAGCTGTTTTTT.